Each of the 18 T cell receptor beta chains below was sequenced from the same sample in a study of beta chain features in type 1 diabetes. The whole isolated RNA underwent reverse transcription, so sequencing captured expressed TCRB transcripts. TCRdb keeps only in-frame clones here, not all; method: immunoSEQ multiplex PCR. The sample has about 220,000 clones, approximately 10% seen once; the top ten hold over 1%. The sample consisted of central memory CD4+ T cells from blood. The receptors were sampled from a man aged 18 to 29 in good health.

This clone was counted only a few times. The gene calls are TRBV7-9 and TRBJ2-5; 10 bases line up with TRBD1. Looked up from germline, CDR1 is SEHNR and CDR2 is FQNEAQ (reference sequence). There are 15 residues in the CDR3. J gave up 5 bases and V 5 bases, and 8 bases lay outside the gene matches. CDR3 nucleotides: TGTGCCAGCAGCGGACGGACAGGGGGGGACGAGACCCAGTACTTC. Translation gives CASSGRTGGDETQYF.

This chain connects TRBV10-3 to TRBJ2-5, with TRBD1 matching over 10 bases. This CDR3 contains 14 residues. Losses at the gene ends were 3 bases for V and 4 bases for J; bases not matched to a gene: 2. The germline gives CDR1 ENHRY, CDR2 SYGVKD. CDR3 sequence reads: CAISDDRGRETQYF. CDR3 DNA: TGTGCCATCAGTGACGACAGGGGGCGAGAGACCCAGTACTTC.

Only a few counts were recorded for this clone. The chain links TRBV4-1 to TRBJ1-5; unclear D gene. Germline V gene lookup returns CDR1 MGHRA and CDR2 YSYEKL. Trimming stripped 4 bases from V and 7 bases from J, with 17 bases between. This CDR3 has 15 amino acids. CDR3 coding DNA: TGCGCCAGCAGCCTTAGATTGACCGGGAACCAGCCCCAGCATTTT. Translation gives CASSLRLTGNQPQHF.

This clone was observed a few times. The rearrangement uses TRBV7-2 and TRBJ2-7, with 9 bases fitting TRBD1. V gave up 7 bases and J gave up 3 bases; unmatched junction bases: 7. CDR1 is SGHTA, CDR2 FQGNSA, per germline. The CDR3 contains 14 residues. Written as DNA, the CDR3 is TGTGCCAGCAATCCGGGACAGGGATTCTACGAGCAGTACTTC. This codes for CASNPGQGFYEQYF. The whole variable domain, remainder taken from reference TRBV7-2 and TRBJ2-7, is GAGVSQSPSNKVTEKGKDVELRCDPISGHTALYWYRQSLGQGLEFLIYFQGNSAPDKSGLPSDRFSAERTGGSVSTLTIQRTQQEDSAVYLCASNPGQGFYEQYFGPGTRLTVT.

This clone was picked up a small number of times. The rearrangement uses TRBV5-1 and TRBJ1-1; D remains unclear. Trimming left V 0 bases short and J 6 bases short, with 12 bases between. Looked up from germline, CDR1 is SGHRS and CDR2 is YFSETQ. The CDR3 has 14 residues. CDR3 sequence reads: CASSLAGGWSEAFF. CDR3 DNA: TGCGCCAGCAGCTTGGCGGGAGGCTGGTCTGAAGCTTTCTTT.

The CDR3 bases are TGTGCCAGCCAAGTTACAGAGGGGGGAATCCAGTACTTC. It encodes CASQVTEGGIQYF. V usage is TRBV6-6 and J usage is TRBJ2-5; D possibly matches TRBD1 or TRBD2 (6 bases each). The germline V and J ends were trimmed by 8 bases and 10 bases, with 20 bases remaining between them. This CDR3 is 13 amino acids long. Germline V gives CDR1 MNHNY, CDR2 SVGAGI (reference sequence).

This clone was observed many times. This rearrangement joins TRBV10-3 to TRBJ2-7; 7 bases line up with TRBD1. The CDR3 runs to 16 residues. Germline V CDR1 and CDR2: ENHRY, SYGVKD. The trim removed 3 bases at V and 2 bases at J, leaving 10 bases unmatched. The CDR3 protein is CAISDQGQARTYEQYF. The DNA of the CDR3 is TGTGCCATCAGTGACCAAGGACAGGCGAGAACCTACGAGCAGTACTTC.

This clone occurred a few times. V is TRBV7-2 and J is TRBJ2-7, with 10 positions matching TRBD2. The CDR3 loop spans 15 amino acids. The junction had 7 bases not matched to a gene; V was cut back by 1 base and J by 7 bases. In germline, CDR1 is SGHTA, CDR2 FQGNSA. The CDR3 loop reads CASSLELAGLREQYF. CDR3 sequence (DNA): TGTGCCAGCAGCTTAGAACTAGCGGGGCTTAGGGAGCAGTACTTC.

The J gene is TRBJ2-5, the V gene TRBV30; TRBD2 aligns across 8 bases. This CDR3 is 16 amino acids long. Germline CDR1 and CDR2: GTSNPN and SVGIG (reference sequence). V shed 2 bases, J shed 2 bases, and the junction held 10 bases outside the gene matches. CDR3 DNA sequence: TGTGCCTGGAGTCGATATGGGACTAGTGAACAAGAGACCCAGTACTTC. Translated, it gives CAWSRYGTSEQETQYF.

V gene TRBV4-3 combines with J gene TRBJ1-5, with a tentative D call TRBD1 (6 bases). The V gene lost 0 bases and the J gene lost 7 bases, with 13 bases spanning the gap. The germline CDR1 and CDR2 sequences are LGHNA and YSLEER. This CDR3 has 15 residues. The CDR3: CASSQDRGAGQPQHF. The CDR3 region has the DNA TGCGCCAGCAGCCAAGATAGGGGGGCTGGGCAGCCCCAGCATTTT.

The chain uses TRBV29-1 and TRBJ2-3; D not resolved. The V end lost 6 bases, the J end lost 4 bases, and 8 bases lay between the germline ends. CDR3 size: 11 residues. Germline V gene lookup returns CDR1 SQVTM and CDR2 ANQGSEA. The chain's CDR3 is CSVPRADTQYF. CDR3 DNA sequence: TGCAGCGTGCCTAGAGCAGATACGCAGTATTTT.

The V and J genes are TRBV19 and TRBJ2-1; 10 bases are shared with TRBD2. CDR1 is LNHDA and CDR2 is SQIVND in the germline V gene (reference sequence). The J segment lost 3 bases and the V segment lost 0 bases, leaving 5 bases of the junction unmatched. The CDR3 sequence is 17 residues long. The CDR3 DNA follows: TGTGCCAGTAGTATAGATGAGCGGGAGGGACACTACAATGAGCAGTTCTTC. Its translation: CASSIDEREGHYNEQFF.

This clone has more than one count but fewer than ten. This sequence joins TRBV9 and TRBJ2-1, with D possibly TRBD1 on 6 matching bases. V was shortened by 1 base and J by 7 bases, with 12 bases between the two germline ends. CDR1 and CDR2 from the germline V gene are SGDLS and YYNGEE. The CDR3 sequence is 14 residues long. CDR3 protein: CASSVMGHRNEQFF. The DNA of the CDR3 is TGTGCCAGCAGCGTAATGGGACATCGGAATGAGCAGTTCTTC. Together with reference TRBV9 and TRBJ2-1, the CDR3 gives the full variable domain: DSGVTQTPKHLITATGQRVTLRCSPRSGDLSVYWYQQSLDQGLQFLIQYYNGEERAKGNILERFSAQQFPDLHSELNLSSLELGDSALYFCASSVMGHRNEQFFGPGTRLTVL.

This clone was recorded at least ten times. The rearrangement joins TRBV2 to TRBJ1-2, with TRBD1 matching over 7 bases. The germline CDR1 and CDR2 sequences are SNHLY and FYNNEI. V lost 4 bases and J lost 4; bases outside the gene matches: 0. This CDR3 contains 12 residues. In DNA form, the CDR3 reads TGTGCCAGCAGTGGGGACAGCTATGGCTACACCTTC. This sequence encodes CASSGDSYGYTF.

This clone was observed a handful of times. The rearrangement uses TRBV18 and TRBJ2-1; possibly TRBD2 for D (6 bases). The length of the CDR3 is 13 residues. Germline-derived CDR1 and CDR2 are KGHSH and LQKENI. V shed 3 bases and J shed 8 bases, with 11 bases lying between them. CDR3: CASSPGGNDEQFF. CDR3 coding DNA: TGTGCCAGCTCACCGGGCGGGAACGATGAGCAGTTCTTC.

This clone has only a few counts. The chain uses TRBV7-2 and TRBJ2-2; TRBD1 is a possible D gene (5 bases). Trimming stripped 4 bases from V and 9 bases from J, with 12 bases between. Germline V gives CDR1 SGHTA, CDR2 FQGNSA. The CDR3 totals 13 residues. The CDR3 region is CASSSGAPRELFF. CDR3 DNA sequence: TGTGCCAGCAGCTCTGGGGCGCCCCGGGAGCTGTTTTTT.

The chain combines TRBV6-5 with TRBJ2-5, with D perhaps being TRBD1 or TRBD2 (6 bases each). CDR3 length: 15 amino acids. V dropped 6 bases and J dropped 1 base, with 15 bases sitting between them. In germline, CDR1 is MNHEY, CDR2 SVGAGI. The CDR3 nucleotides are TGTGCCAGCAGACTTAATGGGGGGCCCCAAGAGACCCAGTACTTC. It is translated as CASRLNGGPQETQYF.

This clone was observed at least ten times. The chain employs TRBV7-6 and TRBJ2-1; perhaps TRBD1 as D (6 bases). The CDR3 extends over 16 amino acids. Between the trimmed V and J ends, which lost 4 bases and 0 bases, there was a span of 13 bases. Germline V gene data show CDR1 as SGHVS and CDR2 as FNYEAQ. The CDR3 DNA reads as TGTGCCAGCAGCTCCCGACAGGCAAGCTCCTACAATGAGCAGTTCTTC. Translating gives CASSSRQASSYNEQFF.